This TCR beta chain is from a study of T cells in Graves' hyperthyroidism and ophthalmopathy. Amplified regions were TCR beta CDR3 sequences from RNA transcripts. HTBI primers were the set used in a first-round RT-PCR of the TCR CDR3. MiXCR, run by TCRdb on the multiplex PCR reads, gives a single entry per CDR3 protein. Of around 350,000 distinct CDR3 sequences in the sample, roughly 14% were seen once. This clonotype was recorded many times. CDR3 size: 16 residues. Germline-derived CDR1 and CDR2 are MNHEY and SMNVEV (reference sequence). Trimming took 6 bases from V and 3 from J, leaving 20 bases between them.

The chain uses TRBV27 and TRBJ1-1; no clear D. Sequenced material: blood. The origin of this receptor is a woman aged 25-40 years with Graves' ophthalmopathy. The CDR3 loop reads CASSLARGIGDTEAFF. CDR3 DNA sequence: TGTGCCAGCAGCCTTGCTCGAGGGATCGGGGACACTGAAGCTTTCTTT.